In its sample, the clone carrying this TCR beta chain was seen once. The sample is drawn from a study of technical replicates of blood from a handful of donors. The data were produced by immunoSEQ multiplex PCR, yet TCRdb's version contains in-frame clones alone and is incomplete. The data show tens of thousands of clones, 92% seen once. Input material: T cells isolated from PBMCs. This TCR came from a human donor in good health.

CDR3 bases: TGTGCCAGTAGTCCCGCCCCTAGCGGGTATGAGCAGTTCTTC. Amino acid sequence: CASSPAPSGYEQFF. V gene TRBV19 combines with J gene TRBJ2-1; 8 nucleotides line up with TRBD2. The CDR3 is 14 residues long. V dropped 5 bases and J dropped 8; count of bases not matched to a gene: 8. Germline-derived CDR1 and CDR2 are LNHDA and SQIVND (reference sequence). Full variable domain (missing parts from reference TRBV19 and TRBJ2-1): DGGITQSPKYLFRKEGQNVTLSCEQNLNHDAMYWYRQDPGQGLRLIYYSQIVNDFQKGDIAEGYSVSREKKESFPLTVTSAQKNPTAFYLCASSPAPSGYEQFFGPGTRLTVL.